One sample yielded the 14 T cell receptor beta chains listed below, sequenced in a study of memory CD4+ T cells and cytomegalovirus serostatus. Clones were sequenced by immunoSEQ multiplex PCR, and TCRdb holds only the in-frame ones, with some missing. The repertoire includes about 80,000 clones, 65% to 85% of them detected once, and roughly 0.79% sits in the top ten. The sort gate was single viable CD3+CD4+CD8-CD45RO+ cells for memory CD4+ T cells. Material: memory CD4+ T cells from blood. The receptors were gathered from an adult in good health and CMV-seronegative.

The chain joins TRBV29-1 to TRBJ1-4; D is unclear. Germline V gives CDR1 SQVTM, CDR2 ANQGSEA. The CDR3 loop spans 14 amino acids. Trimming removed 0 bases from V and 5 bases from J, with 10 bases in between. CDR3 bases: TGCAGCGTTGAAGATTCAGGAGGAAATGAAAAACTGTTTTTT. Translated, it gives CSVEDSGGNEKLFF.

V gene TRBV6-5 combines with J gene TRBJ1-4, with a possible D match to TRBD1 (6 bases). The germline V gene has CDR1 MNHEY and CDR2 SVGAGI. Between the trimmed V and J ends, which lost 6 bases and 4 bases, there was a span of 12 bases. The CDR3 is 14 amino acids. CDR3 in amino acids: CASSQGQINEKLFF. The DNA of the CDR3 is TGTGCCAGCAGCCAAGGACAGATTAATGAAAAACTGTTTTTT.

This clone was recorded a few times. The J gene is TRBJ2-7, the V gene TRBV6-6; D gene uncertain. Germline V gene data show CDR1 as MNHNY and CDR2 as SVGAGI (reference sequence). This CDR3 contains 11 residues. The V end was cut by 6 bases, the J end by 6 bases, with 9 bases between. CDR3 sequence: CASSPNFEQYF. CDR3 in DNA: TGTGCCAGCAGCCCTAATTTCGAGCAGTACTTC.

The genes are TRBV7-3 and TRBJ1-6; the match to TRBD1 covers 7 bases. This CDR3 contains 15 residues. From germline, CDR1 is SGHTA and CDR2 FQGTGA. V lost 1 base to trimming and J lost 9 bases; unmatched junction nucleotides: 6. In DNA form, the CDR3 reads TGTGCCAGCAGCTTAAGCCGGGACAGCACTTCACCCCTCCACTTT. Its translation: CASSLSRDSTSPLHF.

The chain carries TRBV11-1 and TRBJ2-1; TRBD2 matches 7 bases. Trimming cost V 8 bases and J 4 bases; bases outside gene matches: 2. This CDR3 comprises 12 residues. The germline V gene has CDR1 SGHAT and CDR2 FQDESV (reference sequence). The CDR3 DNA follows: TGTGCCAGCGGGGGGGGGTACAATGAGCAGTTCTTC. Translation gives CASGGGYNEQFF. Based on the CDR3 plus reference TRBV11-1 and TRBJ2-1, the full variable domain is EAEVAQSPRYKITEKSQAVAFWCDPISGHATLYWYRQILGQGPELLVQFQDESVVDDSQLPKDRFSAERLKGVDSTLKIQPAELGDSAMYLCASGGGYNEQFFGPGTRLTVL.

The rearrangement joins TRBV4-3 to TRBJ2-7, with D maybe TRBD2 (5 bases). The CDR3 is 14 residues long. The germline V and J ends were trimmed by 1 base and 2 bases, with 9 bases remaining between them. CDR1 is LGHNA and CDR2 is YSLEER in the germline V gene. CDR3 protein: CASSQAVGAYEQYF. Written as DNA, the CDR3 is TGCGCCAGCAGCCAAGCGGTCGGGGCCTACGAGCAGTACTTC.

The gene calls are TRBV6-6 and TRBJ1-3; a possible D gene is TRBD1 (6 bases). V lost 0 bases to trimming and J lost 1 base, with 10 bases between them. Germline loops: CDR1 MNHNY, CDR2 SVGAGI (reference sequence). This CDR3 is built from 16 residues. The CDR3 is CASSYSEGGSGNTIYF. DNA for the CDR3: TGTGCCAGCAGTTACTCTGAAGGGGGATCTGGAAACACCATATATTTT.

This rearrangement joins TRBV2 to TRBJ1-5; 10 nucleotides match TRBD1. Germline-derived CDR1 and CDR2 are SNHLY and FYNNEI. The CDR3 is 19 amino acids. V gave up 5 bases and J gave up 7 bases; unmatched junction bases: 20. CDR3 protein: CASSHRTGGPSGSGQPQHF. The CDR3 nucleotides read TGTGCCAGCAGTCACCGGACAGGGGGGCCTAGTGGGAGCGGACAGCCCCAGCATTTT.

The CDR3 bases are TGTGCCAGCGCAGTCCCGGAGTATGGCTACACCTTC. This sequence encodes CASAVPEYGYTF. The chain has TRBV6-1 and TRBJ1-2; D is ambiguous. Germline assignment: CDR1 MNHNS and CDR2 SASEGT. Trimming shortened V by 8 bases and J by 5 bases, and 12 bases separated the two germline ends. CDR3 size: 12 residues.

CDR3 coding DNA: TGTGCCAGCAGTTACTCGAGATCAGGGCTCCAAGAGACCCAGTACTTC. Protein product: CASSYSRSGLQETQYF. This chain connects TRBV6-6 to TRBJ2-5, with a weak D call TRBD1 (5 bases). The CDR3 covers 16 residues. Germline lookup yields CDR1 MNHNY and CDR2 SVGAGI (reference sequence). The V end lost 0 bases, the J end lost 1 base, and 12 bases lay between the germline ends.

The rearrangement links TRBV27 to TRBJ1-5; no definite D call. Germline V CDR1 and CDR2: MNHEY, SMNVEV (reference sequence). The CDR3 totals 13 residues. The V end was cut by 0 bases, the J end by 2 bases, with 2 bases between. The DNA of the CDR3 is TGTGCCAGCAGTTTATCGGGCAATCAGCCCCAGCATTTT. Encoded protein: CASSLSGNQPQHF.

The rearrangement uses TRBV5-4 and TRBJ1-3; the D gene is possibly TRBD1 (5 bases). Looked up from germline, CDR1 is SGHNT and CDR2 is YYREEE (reference sequence). Trimming left V 1 base short and J 2 bases short, with 13 bases between. The CDR3 spans 16 residues. CDR3 in DNA: TGTGCCAGCAGCTTGTATGGGGCCGGGACTGGAAACACCATATATTTT. Translating it yields CASSLYGAGTGNTIYF.

V gene TRBV5-1 combines with J gene TRBJ1-3; perhaps TRBD1 as D (5 bases). CDR1 and CDR2 from the germline V gene are SGHRS and YFSETQ. This CDR3 has 13 amino acids. V shed 4 bases and J shed 3 bases, with 8 bases lying between them. The CDR3 reads CASSVDSGNTIYF. Written as DNA, the CDR3 is TGCGCCAGCAGCGTTGACAGTGGAAACACCATATATTTT.

This chain links TRBV7-2 with TRBJ2-7; 8 bases align to TRBD2. There are 15 residues in the CDR3. J gave up 0 bases and V 5 bases, and 6 bases lay outside the gene matches. The V gene's germline CDR1 is SGHTA and CDR2 FQGNSA. Here the CDR3 reads CASSVAGGSSYEQYF. CDR3 nucleotide sequence: TGTGCCAGCAGCGTCGCGGGGGGAAGCTCCTACGAGCAGTACTTC.